This TCR beta chain came from a study of cytomegalovirus exposure and HLA in healthy donors. 60 Vbeta and 13 Jbeta primers were used in PCR. Assay used: immunoSEQ multiplex PCR; TCRdb lists only in-frame clones, some missing. The data hold about 120,000 clones, with about 83% observed a single time. This CDR3 contains 14 residues. Germline loops: CDR1 SGHRS, CDR2 YFSETQ. J lost 6 bases, V lost 3 bases, and 8 bases had no gene match. The receptor comes from a middle-aged woman in good health and CMV-seropositive. What was sequenced was PBMCs. V usage is TRBV5-1 and J usage is TRBJ1-2; 7 bases line up with TRBD1. The CDR3 spells CASSWWTGSDGYTF. The CDR3 DNA reads as TGCGCCAGCAGCTGGTGGACAGGCTCCGATGGCTACACCTTC.